A selection of T cell receptor beta chains follows, all from one sample in a study of post-analysis software for immune sequencing data. MiXCR was run by TCRdb on the PCR reads, yielding one entry per CDR3 protein. The sample consists of under 900,000 distinct CDR3 sequences, roughly half of them appearing once. Material for sequencing was blood. The origin of the receptors is a girl between 10 and 17 years old with multiple sclerosis. The CDR3 runs from the conserved cysteine through the conserved F or W. Each record gives: CDR3 length, clone size, D gene, V gene, J gene, CDR3 protein, CDR3 DNA. D genes are given only for firm matches. Size values are once, few and many counts, or a class for expanded clones, and some rows have none.

15	-	-	TRBV5-1	TRBJ2-7	CASSYSTDMSHEQYF	TGCGCCAGCAGCTATTCAACGGACATGTCCCACGAGCAGTACTTC
12	-	TRBD1	TRBV20-1	TRBJ1-5	CSAREGQGPQHF	TGCAGTGCTAGAGAAGGACAGGGCCCCCAGCATTTT
18	-	TRBD2	TRBV15	TRBJ2-5	CATSGELGTSGFQETQYF	TGTGCCACCAGCGGAGAGCTGGGGACTAGCGGCTTCCAAGAGACCCAGTACTTC
15	few	TRBD2	TRBV20-1	TRBJ2-1	CSAQTWGRGANEQFF	TGCAGTGCTCAAACGTGGGGGAGGGGAGCCAATGAGCAGTTCTTC
19	-	TRBD2	TRBV5-5	TRBJ2-1	CASSLVGLAGASEGNEQFF	TGTGCCAGCAGCCTCGTAGGACTAGCGGGAGCCTCCGAGGGGAATGAGCAGTTCTTC
14	-	TRBD1	TRBV6-5	TRBJ2-7	CASIGSRGPGEQYF	TGTGCCAGCATAGGAAGCAGGGGGCCGGGCGAGCAGTACTTC
13	-	-	TRBV6-6	TRBJ2-5	CASSGQVQETQYF	TGTGCCAGCAGTGGTCAGGTCCAAGAGACCCAGTACTTC
14	-	TRBD2	TRBV11-2	TRBJ2-7	CASSSLIAGGEQYF	TGTGCCAGCAGCTCGCTTATAGCGGGAGGCGAGCAGTACTTC
14	few	TRBD2	TRBV5-1	TRBJ2-5	CASSSGLGKETQYF	TGCGCCAGCAGCTCCGGACTAGGAAAAGAGACCCAGTACTTC
16	few	-	TRBV7-9	TRBJ2-7	CASSENGSSHSYEQYF	TGTGCCAGCAGCGAAAACGGGAGTTCCCACTCCTACGAGCAGTACTTC
14	-	-	TRBV29-1	TRBJ2-7	CSVGPGAGTYEQYF	TGCAGCGTTGGACCCGGGGCAGGGACCTACGAGCAGTACTTC
12	-	-	TRBV20-1	TRBJ1-2	CSARQVNYGYTF	TGCAGTGCCCGGCAGGTCAACTATGGCTACACCTTC
18	few	-	TRBV10-3	TRBJ1-4	CAISEEAGRHATNEKLFF	TGTGCCATCAGTGAAGAAGCCGGGAGGCACGCAACTAATGAAAAACTGTTTTTT
19	once	TRBD2	TRBV15	TRBJ2-1	CATSRVTSGRSGSYNEQFF	TGTGCCACCAGCAGAGTTACTAGCGGGCGGTCGGGCTCCTACAATGAGCAGTTCTTC
14	-	TRBD1	TRBV7-3	TRBJ1-2	CASSFTGGADGYTF	TGTGCCAGCAGCTTCACAGGGGGCGCGGATGGCTACACCTTC
14	few	-	TRBV10-3	TRBJ2-7	CAISETRGHYEQYF	TGTGCCATCAGCGAAACGAGGGGCCACTACGAGCAGTACTTC
17	once	TRBD2	TRBV27	TRBJ2-1	CASSSRPAGGLDNEQFF	TGTGCCAGCAGCTCCCGACCAGCGGGAGGGTTGGACAATGAGCAGTTCTTC
13	-	-	TRBV20-1	TRBJ1-2	CSARSGEFRGYTF	TGCAGTGCCAGATCAGGGGAATTTAGGGGCTACACCTTC
18	once	-	TRBV5-5	TRBJ1-1	CASSFGQLAYLMNTEAFF	TGTGCCAGCAGCTTCGGACAGCTAGCCTATCTTATGAACACTGAAGCTTTCTTT
18	-	TRBD1	TRBV7-9	TRBJ1-1	CASSLGGTGGSLKNEAFF	TGTGCCAGCAGCTTAGGAGGGACAGGGGGCTCCTTGAAGAACGAAGCTTTCTTT
15	-	-	TRBV20-1	TRBJ1-4	CSARGTPGRYEKLFF	TGCAGTGCTAGGGGGACCCCTGGACGGTATGAAAAACTGTTTTTT
15	-	TRBD2	TRBV6-5	TRBJ2-7	CASRLTSGGQLEQDF	TGTGCCAGCAGACTGACTAGCGGGGGCCAGCTCGAGCAGGACTTC
14	once	-	TRBV15	TRBJ2-3	CATNFRSGTDTQYF	TGTGCCACCAATTTTCGTAGCGGCACAGATACGCAGTATTTT
13	-	TRBD1	TRBV20-1	TRBJ2-5	CSARRQGAETQYF	TGCAGTGCTAGGAGACAGGGGGCGGAGACCCAGTACTTC
12	-	-	TRBV10-3	TRBJ1-2	CAISGGFYGYTF	TGTGCCATCAGTGGTGGCTTCTATGGCTACACCTTC
12	few	TRBD1	TRBV5-1	TRBJ2-7	CASSWGTGEQYF	TGCGCCAGCAGCTGGGGGACAGGAGAGCAGTACTTC
14	-	-	TRBV20-1	TRBJ2-1	CSARDQRAHNEQFF	TGCAGTGCTAGGGATCAGCGGGCCCACAATGAGCAGTTCTTC
14	-	-	TRBV28	TRBJ1-1	CASRPRTENTEAFF	TGTGCCAGCAGACCCCGGACAGAGAACACTGAAGCTTTCTTT